The text below deals with one TCR beta chain. The antigen is not known. V dropped 6 bases and J dropped 1; count of bases not matched to a gene: 14. CDR1 and CDR2 (germline): DFQATT, SNEGSKA (reference sequence). The CDR3 is 17 amino acids. Alongside a J-beta primer mix, a sample-barcoded 5' primer served in a second PCR lasting roughly 6 to 12 cycles. MiXCR, run by TCRdb on the 5' RACE reads, gives a single entry per CDR3 protein. Of approximately 690,000 distinct CDR3 sequences listed, roughly 41% are singletons. These data come from a study of blood T cells in healthy people across ages. About the study: About one barcoded beta molecule per two T cells was captured by template switching. Notes on the study in general: Expanded clonotype changes were possibly confounded by unknown donor CMV status.

Sequenced: blood. The chain carries TRBV20-1 and TRBJ2-3; 9 nucleotides align to TRBD2. The receptor comes from a man older than 75 in good health. In DNA, the CDR3 is TGCAGTGCAACCCCACGGGGGCGGGGGGGAGGCACAGATACGCAGTATTTT. Its translation: CSATPRGRGGGTDTQYF.